The 30 T cell receptor beta chains below were found in one sample sequenced in a study of T cell responses to AZD1222 COVID-19 vaccine. Measured with immunoSEQ multiplex PCR; TCRdb has only the in-frame clones, and not every one. The top ten hold under 4.5% of the sample, which has 95,000 to 130,000 clones, roughly 85% seen once. The specimen comprised peripheral blood, sampled on day 0 of MenACWY control vaccination. These receptors were taken from an adult in good health.

This clone has only one observation. V usage is TRBV4-3 and J usage is TRBJ1-4, with 7 positions matching TRBD1. V dropped 0 bases and J dropped 6; count of bases not matched to a gene: 4. Germline CDR1 reads LGHNA; CDR2 reads YSLEER. CDR3 length: 15 residues. This CDR3 is CASSQDPRGYEKLFF. CDR3 DNA: TGCGCCAGCAGCCAAGACCCCAGGGGGTATGAAAAACTGTTTTTT.

The chain employs TRBV18 and TRBJ2-5; the match to TRBD2 covers 11 bases. CDR3 length: 17 residues. The V and J ends lost 2 bases and 0 bases, in that order; junction bases with no gene match: 5. Germline V gene lookup returns CDR1 KGHSH and CDR2 LQKENI. CDR3 nucleotides: TGTGCCAGCTCACCAAGACTAGCGGGGATGTACCAAGAGACCCAGTACTTC. It encodes CASSPRLAGMYQETQYF.

The chain is built from TRBV6-5 and TRBJ2-3; tentatively, D is TRBD1 or TRBD2 (5 bases each). The CDR3 contains 13 residues. Germline CDR1 and CDR2: MNHEY and SVGAGI. Trimming cost V 6 bases and J 0 bases, with 7 bases left between them. CDR3 sequence reads: CASSRDSTDTQYF. The CDR3 DNA is TGTGCCAGCAGCCGGGACAGCACAGATACGCAGTATTTT.

The rearrangement joins TRBV6-6 to TRBJ1-1; D unresolved. Germline V gene lookup returns CDR1 MNHNY and CDR2 SVGAGI (reference sequence). The CDR3 has 12 residues. The V end was cut by 7 bases, the J end by 4 bases, with 10 bases between. The CDR3 bases are TGTGCCAGCACCCCAAGAGGCACTGAAGCTTTCTTT. It translates to CASTPRGTEAFF.

The V gene is TRBV9, the J gene TRBJ1-1; 9 positions match TRBD1. V lost 3 bases, J lost 7 bases, and 13 bases stayed unmatched. The CDR3 consists of 16 residues. Germline V lookup: CDR1 SGDLS, CDR2 YYNGEE. The CDR3 protein is CASSATLDRGVGEAFF. In nucleotides, the CDR3 is TGTGCCAGCAGCGCGACCTTGGACAGGGGAGTAGGTGAAGCTTTCTTT.

This clone has a handful of counts. V usage is TRBV20-1 and J usage is TRBJ2-3; D is tentatively TRBD1 or TRBD2 (6 bases each). V gave up 5 bases and J gave up 4 bases, with 22 bases separating them. Germline-derived CDR1 and CDR2 are DFQATT and SNEGSKA (reference sequence). The CDR3 is 16 amino acids. The CDR3: CSAGDDWRGASDTQYF. The CDR3 region has the DNA TGCAGTGCTGGTGACGACTGGAGGGGGGCGTCAGATACGCAGTATTTT.

V is TRBV28 and J is TRBJ1-1; TRBD1 matches 11 bases. Losses at the gene ends were 3 bases for V and 4 bases for J; bases not matched to a gene: 4. Germline CDR1 is MDHEN and CDR2 is SYDVKM. This CDR3 has 15 residues. The CDR3 region has the DNA TGTGCCAGCAGTTTTCCCGGGACAGGGGGCACTGAAGCTTTCTTT. Translation gives CASSFPGTGGTEAFF.

The rearrangement joins TRBV5-1 to TRBJ1-2, with D unresolved. Trimming shortened V by 3 bases and J by 3 bases, and 9 bases separated the two germline ends. The CDR3 spans 13 residues. CDR1 and CDR2 (germline): SGHRS, YFSETQ. The CDR3 protein is CASSSTYYYGYTF. CDR3 in DNA: TGCGCCAGCAGCTCGACGTATTACTATGGCTACACCTTC.

The V gene is TRBV28, the J gene TRBJ1-6, with unresolved D. This CDR3 has 13 residues. In germline, CDR1 is MDHEN, CDR2 SYDVKM. V was shortened by 1 base and J by 6 bases, with 4 bases between the two germline ends. As DNA, the CDR3 is TGTGCCAGCAGTTTATCTGCTAATTCACCCCTCCACTTT. Amino acid sequence: CASSLSANSPLHF.

The gene calls are TRBV6-5 and TRBJ1-5; D is unresolved. Germline V CDR1 and CDR2: MNHEY, SVGAGI. V lost 0 bases to trimming and J lost 6 bases, with 6 bases between them. This CDR3 has 13 amino acids. The CDR3 nucleotides read TGTGCCAGCAGTTACTCGGGCAGTCAGCCCCAGCATTTT. Translated, it gives CASSYSGSQPQHF.

The rearrangement links TRBV7-8 to TRBJ1-6; 9 bases fit TRBD1. This CDR3 has 20 residues. Germline trimming cut 1 base from V and 4 bases from J; bases unmatched to any gene: 14. From germline, CDR1 is SGHVS and CDR2 FQNEAQ. This CDR3 reads CASSLGTRPGQGSYNSPLHF. In DNA, the CDR3 is TGTGCCAGCAGCTTAGGGACCAGACCGGGACAGGGATCGTATAATTCACCCCTCCACTTT.

The V gene is TRBV15, the J gene TRBJ2-5; D is possibly TRBD1 (6 bases). The CDR3 totals 15 residues. Germline-derived CDR1 and CDR2 are LNHNV and YYDKDF (reference sequence). The V end was cut by 1 base, the J end by 3 bases, with 12 bases between. Here the CDR3 DNA reads TGTGCCACCAGCAGAGCCCGCCGGACAGAAGAGACCCAGTACTTC. Protein product: CATSRARRTEETQYF.

This rearrangement joins TRBV19 to TRBJ1-5; 8 nucleotides agree with TRBD1. V lost 5 bases and J lost 5; bases outside the gene matches: 14. This CDR3 spans 17 amino acids. Germline CDR1 is LNHDA and CDR2 is SQIVND (reference sequence). The CDR3: CASSVNRGAKNDQPQHF. The DNA for the CDR3 is TGTGCCAGTAGTGTTAACAGGGGGGCGAAAAACGATCAGCCCCAGCATTTT.

The chain carries TRBV14 and TRBJ1-2; the D is unclear. Trimming cost V 8 bases and J 8 bases, with 15 bases left between them. This CDR3 has 12 amino acids. Germline loops: CDR1 SGHDN, CDR2 FVKESK. The CDR3 region has the DNA TGTGCCAGCTCCCCGACTAGGGAGGGCTACACCTTC. Protein product: CASSPTREGYTF. Full variable domain (rest looked up from reference TRBV14 and TRBJ1-2): EAGVTQFPSHSVIEKGQTVTLRCDPISGHDNLYWYRRVMGKEIKFLLHFVKESKQDESGMPNNRFLAERTGGTYSTLKVQPAELEDSGVYFCASSPTREGYTFGSGTRLTVV.

The chain joins TRBV5-1 to TRBJ1-2; 7 nucleotides line up with TRBD1. The ends lost 4 bases at V and 4 bases at J; junction bases unmatched: 13. This CDR3 contains 16 residues. The germline V gene encodes CDR1 SGHRS and CDR2 YFSETQ. The CDR3: CASSPEGAGRGYGYTF. As DNA, the CDR3 is TGCGCCAGCAGCCCGGAGGGGGCAGGACGGGGCTATGGCTACACCTTC.

The V gene is TRBV2, the J gene TRBJ2-5, with D hard to call. The V end was cut by 6 bases, the J end by 2 bases, with 16 bases between. Germline V gives CDR1 SNHLY, CDR2 FYNNEI. The CDR3 runs to 15 residues. The CDR3 DNA is TGTGCCAGCAGCCCACCGGCAGGATCGCAAGAGACCCAGTACTTC. This encodes CASSPPAGSQETQYF.

The CDR3 DNA reads as TGTGCCAGCTCACCACGAACAAGCGGGGGGACGTTAGCCAAAAACATTCAGTACTTC. Protein sequence: CASSPRTSGGTLAKNIQYF. This chain joins TRBV18 and TRBJ2-4; the match to TRBD2 covers 9 bases. J was trimmed by 0 bases and V by 1 base; bases with no gene match: 10. The CDR3 consists of 19 residues. Per germline, CDR1 KGHSH and CDR2 LQKENI.

The chain combines TRBV15 with TRBJ1-5; unclear D gene. V gave up 0 bases and J gave up 9 bases, with 6 bases separating them. Germline CDR1 is LNHNV and CDR2 is YYDKDF (reference sequence). CDR3 length: 12 amino acids. The CDR3 DNA follows: TGTGCCACCAGCAGAGACCGGGGGCCCCAGCATTTT. Encoded protein: CATSRDRGPQHF.

This clone was seen once. The chain couples TRBV21-1 to TRBJ2-7; the table calls TRBD1, which could not be checked here. TRBV21-1 counts as a pseudogene. The CDR3 contains 14 residues. As DNA, the CDR3 is TGTGCCAGCACCGATTCCGGGACATCCTACGAGCAGTACTTC. Its translation: CASTDSGTSYEQYF.

The chain combines TRBV2 with TRBJ2-7, with TRBD1 matching 9 bases. The germline gives CDR1 SNHLY, CDR2 FYNNEI. The CDR3 loop spans 17 amino acids. V lost 4 bases and J lost 0; bases outside the gene matches: 10. CDR3 region: CASSGLGDRVLSYEQYF. Here the CDR3 DNA reads TGTGCCAGCAGTGGATTAGGGGACAGGGTACTCTCCTACGAGCAGTACTTC.

This clone was seen a single time. V usage is TRBV7-8 and J usage is TRBJ1-6; D ambiguous. This CDR3 has 16 residues. V was pared by 5 bases and J by 6 bases, with 17 bases between. The germline CDR1 and CDR2 sequences are SGHVS and FQNEAQ. For the CDR3, the DNA is TGTGCCAGCAGCATCCACGACGCCGGTGGTAATTCACCCCTCCACTTT. This gives the protein CASSIHDAGGNSPLHF.

The chain combines TRBV30 with TRBJ1-5; 11 bases map to TRBD1. Germline trimming cut 4 bases from V and 6 bases from J; bases unmatched to any gene: 5. This CDR3 contains 14 residues. Per the germline V gene, CDR1 is GTSNPN and CDR2 is SVGIG (reference sequence). Here the CDR3 DNA reads TGTGCCTGGAAATCCGGGACAGGGGGTCAGCCCCAGCATTTT. This encodes CAWKSGTGGQPQHF.

The sample holds a few counts of this clone. V gene TRBV5-8 combines with J gene TRBJ2-1; 7 bases align to TRBD2. V gave up 4 bases and J gave up 0 bases; unmatched junction bases: 7. The germline V gene encodes CDR1 SGHTS and CDR2 YDEGEE. CDR3 length equals 16 residues. CDR3 nucleotide sequence: TGTGCCAGCAGCGACGGGATAGCGGGCTCCTACAATGAGCAGTTCTTC. Translated, it gives CASSDGIAGSYNEQFF.

V usage is TRBV19 and J usage is TRBJ1-5; D remains ambiguous. Between the trimmed V and J ends, which lost 7 bases and 5 bases, there was a span of 12 bases. The CDR3 has 13 residues. CDR1 and CDR2 from the germline V gene are LNHDA and SQIVND (reference sequence). DNA for the CDR3: TGTGCCAGTACAGAATCAGGACATCAGCCCCAGCATTTT. Translation: CASTESGHQPQHF.

The chain employs TRBV18 and TRBJ1-6, with unresolved D. V lost 5 bases to trimming and J lost 0 bases, with 11 bases between them. CDR1 and CDR2 from the germline V gene are KGHSH and LQKENI. The length of the CDR3 is 16 residues. The DNA of the CDR3 is TGTGCCAGCTCATTCGATGGGAGCTCCTATAATTCACCCCTCCACTTT. Residues: CASSFDGSSYNSPLHF.

This chain links TRBV7-2 with TRBJ2-5; 11 positions match TRBD2. The assigned J gene may be wrong: the sequence end matches TRBJ2-7 better. This CDR3 has 15 amino acids. Per the germline V gene, CDR1 is SGHTA and CDR2 is FQGNSA. CDR3 DNA sequence: TGTGCCAGCAGCCAGTCTAGCGGGGGGCCCTACGAGCAGTACTTC. It specifies CASSQSSGGPYEQYF.

The rearrangement joins TRBV28 to TRBJ1-1; D unresolved. Trimming stripped 2 bases from V and 0 bases from J, with 7 bases between. CDR1 and CDR2 (germline): MDHEN, SYDVKM. There are 14 residues in the CDR3. The CDR3, as DNA: TGTGCCAGCAGTTTACCGCCTATGAACACTGAAGCTTTCTTT. Protein: CASSLPPMNTEAFF.

This chain joins TRBV7-2 and TRBJ2-2, with a weak D call TRBD1 (5 bases). Germline values: CDR1 SGHTA, CDR2 FQGNSA. The CDR3 is 17 residues long. V lost 5 bases and J lost 3, with 19 bases in between. DNA of the CDR3: TGTGCCAGCAGCCCTTTCGGCTCAGGGATGGACACCGGGGAGCTGTTTTTT. Translation gives CASSPFGSGMDTGELFF.

This chain links TRBV6-2 or TRBV6-3 with TRBJ1-5; TRBD1 is a possible D gene (5 bases). Germline V CDR1 and CDR2: MNHEY, SVGEGT. Trimming removed 3 bases from V and 2 bases from J, with 11 bases in between. The CDR3 has 15 amino acids. CDR3 nucleotide sequence: TGTGCCAGCAGTTATTTGGGAGGGGGCAATCAGCCCCAGCATTTT. Its protein product is CASSYLGGGNQPQHF.

The chain carries TRBV9 and TRBJ1-2, with D possibly matching TRBD1 (5 bases). With 4 bases removed from V and 4 bases from J, the gap between germline ends came to 20 bases. This CDR3 is 16 amino acids long. Germline V CDR1 and CDR2: SGDLS, YYNGEE. Written as DNA, the CDR3 is TGTGCCAGCAGCCCCCAGGGCGGGCAGACGGGCTATGGCTACACCTTC. Its protein is CASSPQGGQTGYGYTF.